This passage covers 4 T cell receptor beta chains from one sample sequenced in a study of blood T cells in healthy people across ages. Using a J-beta primer mix together with a sample-barcoded 5' primer, a second PCR was run for about 6 to 12 cycles. TCRdb fed the 5' RACE reads into MiXCR, producing one record per CDR3 protein. The sample includes 850,000 or so distinct CDR3 sequences, under 35% of them seen just once. The sequenced sample was blood. The source of these receptors is a woman at least 80 years old in good health.

This clonotype was counted between two and nine times. The V call is TRBV28, the J call TRBJ1-1; 7 nucleotides line up with TRBD1. V lost 1 base, J lost 1 base, and 6 bases stayed unmatched. Germline loops: CDR1 MDHEN, CDR2 SYDVKM. The CDR3 loop spans 16 amino acids. CDR3 nucleotides: TGTGCCAGCAGTTTATCGCTTGGGACAGCGAACACTGAAGCTTTCTTT. Translated, it gives CASSLSLGTANTEAFF.

The CDR3 sequence: CASSQMVAYGDTQYF. The CDR3 DNA follows: TGTGCCAGCAGCCAAATGGTAGCGTACGGAGATACGCAGTATTTT. V gene TRBV3-1 combines with J gene TRBJ2-3; TRBD2 might be the D (5 bases). Germline values: CDR1 LGHDT, CDR2 YNNKEL (reference sequence). The V and J ends lost 2 bases and 5 bases respectively, with 14 bases between them. The CDR3 spans 15 residues.

This clonotype was counted a few times. A much larger clone is a single base away; this may be a read error. V usage is TRBV2 and J usage is TRBJ2-1; TRBD2 matches at 13 bases. The J call is doubtful: the DNA matches TRBJ2-7 better. The CDR3 loop spans 15 amino acids. Per germline, CDR1 SNHLY and CDR2 FYNNEI. Here the CDR3 reads CASSGLAGGYNEQYF. CDR3 nucleotide sequence: TGTGCCAGCAGTGGACTAGCGGGGGGCTACAATGAGCAGTACTTC.

On this clonotype itself: A much larger clone lies one base from this, so it may be a read error. J is TRBJ2-3 and V is TRBV20-1; TRBD1 matches 7 bases. Germline values: CDR1 DFQATT, CDR2 SNEGSKA (reference sequence). The CDR3 has 11 residues. The CDR3 is CSALGTDAQYF. The DNA of the CDR3 is TGCAGTGCCCTCGGGACAGATGCGCAGTATTTT.